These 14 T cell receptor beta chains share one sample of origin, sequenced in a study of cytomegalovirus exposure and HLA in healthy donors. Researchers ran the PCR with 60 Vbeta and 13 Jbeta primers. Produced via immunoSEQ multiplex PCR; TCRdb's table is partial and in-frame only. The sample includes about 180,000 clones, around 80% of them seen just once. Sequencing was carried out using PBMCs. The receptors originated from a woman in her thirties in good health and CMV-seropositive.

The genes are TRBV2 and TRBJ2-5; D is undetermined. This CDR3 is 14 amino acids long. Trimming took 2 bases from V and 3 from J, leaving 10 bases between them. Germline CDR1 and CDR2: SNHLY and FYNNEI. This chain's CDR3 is CASSEQTLKETQYF. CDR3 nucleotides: TGTGCCAGCAGTGAACAGACTCTAAAAGAGACCCAGTACTTC.

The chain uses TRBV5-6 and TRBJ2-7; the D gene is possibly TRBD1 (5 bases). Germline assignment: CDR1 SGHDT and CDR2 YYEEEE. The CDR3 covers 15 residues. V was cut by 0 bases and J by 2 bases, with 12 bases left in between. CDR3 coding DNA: TGTGCCAGCAGCTTGGTACAGGCCCAGACCTACGAGCAGTACTTC. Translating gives CASSLVQAQTYEQYF.

This CDR3 is CASSQDNRVGTEAFF. DNA of the CDR3: TGCGCCAGCAGCCAGGATAACAGGGTCGGGACTGAAGCTTTCTTT. V is TRBV4-3 and J is TRBJ1-1, with D possibly TRBD1 on 6 matching bases. Deletions cut 3 bases from V and 5 bases from J, with 16 bases between. The CDR3 is 15 residues long. Looked up from germline, CDR1 is LGHNA and CDR2 is YSLEER.

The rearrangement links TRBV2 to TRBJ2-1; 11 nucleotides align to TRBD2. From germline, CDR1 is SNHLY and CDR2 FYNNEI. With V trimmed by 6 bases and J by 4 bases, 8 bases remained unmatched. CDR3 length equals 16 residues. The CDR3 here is CASRDSGGARYNEQFF. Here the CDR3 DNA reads TGTGCCAGCAGAGATAGCGGGGGGGCCCGGTACAATGAGCAGTTCTTC.

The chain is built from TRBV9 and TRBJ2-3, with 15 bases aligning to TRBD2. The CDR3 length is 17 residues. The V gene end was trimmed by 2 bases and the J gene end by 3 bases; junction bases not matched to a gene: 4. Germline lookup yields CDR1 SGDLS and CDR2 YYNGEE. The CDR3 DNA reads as TGTGCCAGCAGCGTTGGACTAGCGGGGGGGTGGACAGATACGCAGTATTTT. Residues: CASSVGLAGGWTDTQYF.

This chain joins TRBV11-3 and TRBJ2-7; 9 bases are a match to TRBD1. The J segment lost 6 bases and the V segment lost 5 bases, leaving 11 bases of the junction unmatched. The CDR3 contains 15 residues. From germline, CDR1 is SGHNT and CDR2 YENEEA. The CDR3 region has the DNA TGTGCCAGCAGCCCGTGGGGGGACAGGGTAGGCGAGCAGTACTTC. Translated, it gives CASSPWGDRVGEQYF.

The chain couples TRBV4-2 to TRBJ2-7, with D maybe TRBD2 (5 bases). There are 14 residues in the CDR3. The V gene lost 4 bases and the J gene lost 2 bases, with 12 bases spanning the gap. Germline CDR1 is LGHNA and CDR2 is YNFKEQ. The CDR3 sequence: CASSPRRGPYEQYF. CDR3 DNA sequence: TGTGCCAGCAGCCCGAGGCGAGGGCCCTACGAGCAGTACTTC.

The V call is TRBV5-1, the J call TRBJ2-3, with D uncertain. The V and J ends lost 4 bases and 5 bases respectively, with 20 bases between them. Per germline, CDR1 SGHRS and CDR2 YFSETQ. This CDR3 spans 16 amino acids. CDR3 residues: CASSPTSWAARDTQYF. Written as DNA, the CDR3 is TGCGCCAGCAGCCCCACATCCTGGGCAGCTCGAGATACGCAGTATTTT.

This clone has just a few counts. CDR3 coding DNA: TGTGCCAGCAGGAAATCCCCCGGAGAAAACACCATATATTTT. Its protein is CASRKSPGENTIYF. The V and J genes are TRBV6-4 and TRBJ1-3; D is uncertain. Trimming left V 6 bases short and J 6 bases short, with 15 bases between. Germline V gives CDR1 MRHNA, CDR2 SNTAGT. The CDR3 is 14 residues long.

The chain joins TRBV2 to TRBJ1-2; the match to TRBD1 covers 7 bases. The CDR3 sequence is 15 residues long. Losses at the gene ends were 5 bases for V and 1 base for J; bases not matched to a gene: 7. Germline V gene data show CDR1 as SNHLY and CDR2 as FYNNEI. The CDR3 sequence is CASSRQGFGNYGYTF. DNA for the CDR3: TGTGCCAGCAGTCGACAGGGATTTGGTAACTATGGCTACACCTTC.

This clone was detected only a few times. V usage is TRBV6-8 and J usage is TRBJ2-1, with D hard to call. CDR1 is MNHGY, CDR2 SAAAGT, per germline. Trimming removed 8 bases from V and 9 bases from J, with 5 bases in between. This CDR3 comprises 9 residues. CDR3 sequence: CASGREQFF. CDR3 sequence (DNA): TGTGCCAGCGGCCGTGAGCAGTTCTTC.

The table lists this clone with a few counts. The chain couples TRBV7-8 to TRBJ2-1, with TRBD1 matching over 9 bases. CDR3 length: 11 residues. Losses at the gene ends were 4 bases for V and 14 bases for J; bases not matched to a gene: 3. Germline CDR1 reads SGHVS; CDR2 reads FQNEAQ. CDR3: CASSSRQGEFF. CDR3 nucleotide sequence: TGTGCCAGCAGCTCGAGACAGGGGGAGTTCTTC.

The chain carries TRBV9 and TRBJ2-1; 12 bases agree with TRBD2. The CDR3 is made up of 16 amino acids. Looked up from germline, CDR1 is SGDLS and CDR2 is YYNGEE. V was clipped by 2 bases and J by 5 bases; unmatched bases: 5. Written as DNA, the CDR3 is TGTGCCAGCAGCGTTCTAGCGGGGGGGCCAGACAATGAGCAGTTCTTC. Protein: CASSVLAGGPDNEQFF. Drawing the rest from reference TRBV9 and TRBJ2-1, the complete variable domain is DSGVTQTPKHLITATGQRVTLRCSPRSGDLSVYWYQQSLDQGLQFLIQYYNGEERAKGNILERFSAQQFPDLHSELNLSSLELGDSALYFCASSVLAGGPDNEQFFGPGTRLTVL.

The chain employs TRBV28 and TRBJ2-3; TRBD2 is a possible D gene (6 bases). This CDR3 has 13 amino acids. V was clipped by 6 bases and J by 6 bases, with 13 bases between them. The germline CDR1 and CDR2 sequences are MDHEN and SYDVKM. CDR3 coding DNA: TGTGCCAGCAGACCCCAGGGAGGTGATACGCAGTATTTT. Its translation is CASRPQGGDTQYF.